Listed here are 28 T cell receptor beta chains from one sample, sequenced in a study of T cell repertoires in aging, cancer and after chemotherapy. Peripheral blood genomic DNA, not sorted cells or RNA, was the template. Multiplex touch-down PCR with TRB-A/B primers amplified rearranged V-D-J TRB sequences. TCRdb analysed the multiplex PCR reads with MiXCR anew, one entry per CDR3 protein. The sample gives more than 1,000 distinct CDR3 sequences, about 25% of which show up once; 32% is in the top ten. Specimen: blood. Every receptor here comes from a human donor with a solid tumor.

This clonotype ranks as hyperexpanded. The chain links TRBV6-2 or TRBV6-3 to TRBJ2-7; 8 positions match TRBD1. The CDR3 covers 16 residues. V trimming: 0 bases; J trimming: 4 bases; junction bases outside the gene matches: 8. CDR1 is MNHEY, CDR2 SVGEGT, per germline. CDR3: CASSYSTGVLSYEQYF. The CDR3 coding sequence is TGTGCCAGCAGTTACTCGACAGGGGTCCTTTCGTACGAGCAGTACTTC.

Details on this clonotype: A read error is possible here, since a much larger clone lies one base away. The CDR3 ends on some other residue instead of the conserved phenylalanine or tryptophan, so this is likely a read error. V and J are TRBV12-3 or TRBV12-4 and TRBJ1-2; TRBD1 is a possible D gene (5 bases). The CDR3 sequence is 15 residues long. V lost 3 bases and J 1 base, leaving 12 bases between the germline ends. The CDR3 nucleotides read TGTGCCAGCAGTTTGCGGGCAGGGAGTAACTATGGCTACACCTTG. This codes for CASSLRAGSNYGYTL.

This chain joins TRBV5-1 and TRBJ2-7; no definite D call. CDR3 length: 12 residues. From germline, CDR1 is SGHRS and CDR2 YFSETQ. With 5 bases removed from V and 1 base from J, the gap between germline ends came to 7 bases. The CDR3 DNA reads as TGCGCCAGCAGAAAAGAATCCTACGAGCAGTACTTC. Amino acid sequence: CASRKESYEQYF.

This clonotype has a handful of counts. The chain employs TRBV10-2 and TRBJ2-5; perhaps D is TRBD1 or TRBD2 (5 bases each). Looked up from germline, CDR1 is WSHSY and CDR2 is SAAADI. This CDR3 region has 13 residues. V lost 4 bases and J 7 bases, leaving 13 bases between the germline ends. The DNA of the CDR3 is TGCGCCAGCAGTGGAGGGCAGGGTCTGACCCAGTACTTC. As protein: CASSGGQGLTQYF.

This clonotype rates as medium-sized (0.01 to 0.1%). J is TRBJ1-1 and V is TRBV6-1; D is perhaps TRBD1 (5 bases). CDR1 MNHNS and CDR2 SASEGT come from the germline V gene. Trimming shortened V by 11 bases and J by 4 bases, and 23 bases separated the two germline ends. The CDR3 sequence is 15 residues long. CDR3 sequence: CACALTAEVRTEAFF. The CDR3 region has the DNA TGTGCCTGCGCGTTGACAGCCGAGGTTCGCACTGAAGCTTTCTTT.

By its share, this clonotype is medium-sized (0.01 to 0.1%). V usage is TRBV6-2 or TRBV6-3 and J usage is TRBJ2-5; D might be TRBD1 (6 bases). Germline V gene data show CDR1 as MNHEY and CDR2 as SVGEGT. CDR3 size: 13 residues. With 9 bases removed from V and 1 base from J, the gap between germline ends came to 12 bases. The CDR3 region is CASHNRVQETQYF. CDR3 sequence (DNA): TGTGCCAGTCATAACAGGGTCCAAGAGACCCAGTACTTC.

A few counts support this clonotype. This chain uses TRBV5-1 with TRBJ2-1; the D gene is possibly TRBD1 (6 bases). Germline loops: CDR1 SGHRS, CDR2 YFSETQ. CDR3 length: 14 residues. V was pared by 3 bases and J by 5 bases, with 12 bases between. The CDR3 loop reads CASSSTGFHNEQFF. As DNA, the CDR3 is TGCGCCAGCAGCTCAACAGGGTTCCACAATGAGCAGTTCTTC.

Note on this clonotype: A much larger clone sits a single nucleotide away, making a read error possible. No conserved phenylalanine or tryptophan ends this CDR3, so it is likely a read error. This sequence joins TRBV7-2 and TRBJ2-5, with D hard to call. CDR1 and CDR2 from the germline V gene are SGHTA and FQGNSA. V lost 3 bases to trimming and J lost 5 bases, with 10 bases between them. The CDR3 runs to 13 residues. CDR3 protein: CASSLGWWETQYY. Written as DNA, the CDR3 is TGTGCCAGCAGCTTGGGGTGGTGGGAGACCCAGTACTAC.

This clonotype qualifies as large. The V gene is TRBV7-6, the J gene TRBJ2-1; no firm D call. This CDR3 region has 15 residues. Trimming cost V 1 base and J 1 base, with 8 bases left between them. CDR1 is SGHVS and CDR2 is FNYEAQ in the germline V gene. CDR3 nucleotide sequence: TGTGCCAGCAGCTTAGGGTACGGGTCCTACAATGAGCAGTTCTTC. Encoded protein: CASSLGYGSYNEQFF.

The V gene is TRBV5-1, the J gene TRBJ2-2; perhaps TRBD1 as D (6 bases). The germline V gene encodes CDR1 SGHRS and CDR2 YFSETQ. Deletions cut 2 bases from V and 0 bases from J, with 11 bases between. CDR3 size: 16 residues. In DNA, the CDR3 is TGCGCCAGCAGCTTATGGTCAGGGGCGAACACCGGGGAGCTGTTTTTT. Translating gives CASSLWSGANTGELFF.

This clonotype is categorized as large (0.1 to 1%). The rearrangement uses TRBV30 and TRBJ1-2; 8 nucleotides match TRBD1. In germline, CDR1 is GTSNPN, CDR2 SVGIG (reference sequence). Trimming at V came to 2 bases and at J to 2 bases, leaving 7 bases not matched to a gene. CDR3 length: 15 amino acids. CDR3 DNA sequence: TGTGCCTGGAGTACCGGGACAGGTCTAAACTATGGCTACACCTTC. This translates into CAWSTGTGLNYGYTF.

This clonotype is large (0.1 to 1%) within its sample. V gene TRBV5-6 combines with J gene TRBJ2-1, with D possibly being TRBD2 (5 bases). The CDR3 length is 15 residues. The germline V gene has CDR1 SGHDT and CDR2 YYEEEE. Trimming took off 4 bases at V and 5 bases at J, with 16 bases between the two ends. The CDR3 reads CASSPLADQDNEQFF. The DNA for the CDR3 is TGTGCCAGCAGCCCCCTAGCCGACCAGGACAATGAGCAGTTCTTC.

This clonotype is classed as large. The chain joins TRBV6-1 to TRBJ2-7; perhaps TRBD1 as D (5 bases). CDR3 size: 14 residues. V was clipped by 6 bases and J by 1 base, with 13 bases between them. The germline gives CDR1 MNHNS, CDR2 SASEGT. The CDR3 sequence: CASRDDSLSYEQYF. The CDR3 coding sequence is TGTGCCAGCAGGGATGACAGTTTATCCTACGAGCAGTACTTC.

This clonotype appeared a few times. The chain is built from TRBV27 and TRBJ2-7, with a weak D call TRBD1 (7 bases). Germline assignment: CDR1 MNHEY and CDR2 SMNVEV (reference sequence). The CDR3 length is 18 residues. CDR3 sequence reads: CNPKHRGLDLTRPYEQYF. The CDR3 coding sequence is TGTAACCCTAAACACAGGGGACTCGACCTAACACGCCCCTACGAGCAGTACTTC.

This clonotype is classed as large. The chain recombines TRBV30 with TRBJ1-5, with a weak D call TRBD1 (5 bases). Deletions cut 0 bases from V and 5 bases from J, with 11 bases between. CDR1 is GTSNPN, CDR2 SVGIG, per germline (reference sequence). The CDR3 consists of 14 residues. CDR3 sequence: CAWSVSVGDQPQHF. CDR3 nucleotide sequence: TGTGCCTGGAGTGTGTCCGTAGGGGATCAGCCCCAGCATTTT.

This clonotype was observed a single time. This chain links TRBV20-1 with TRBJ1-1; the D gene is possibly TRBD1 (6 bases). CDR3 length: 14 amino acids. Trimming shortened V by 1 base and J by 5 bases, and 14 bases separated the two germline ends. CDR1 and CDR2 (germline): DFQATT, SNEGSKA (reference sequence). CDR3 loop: CSARADRRDTEAFF. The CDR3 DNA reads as TGCAGTGCTAGAGCGGACAGAAGAGATACTGAAGCTTTCTTT.

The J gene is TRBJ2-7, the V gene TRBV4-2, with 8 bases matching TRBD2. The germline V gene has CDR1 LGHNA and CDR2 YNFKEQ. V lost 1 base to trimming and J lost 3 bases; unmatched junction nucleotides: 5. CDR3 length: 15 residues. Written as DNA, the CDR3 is TGTGCCAGCAGCCAAGCTTTAGCGGGGAGCTACGAGCAGTACTTC. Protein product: CASSQALAGSYEQYF.

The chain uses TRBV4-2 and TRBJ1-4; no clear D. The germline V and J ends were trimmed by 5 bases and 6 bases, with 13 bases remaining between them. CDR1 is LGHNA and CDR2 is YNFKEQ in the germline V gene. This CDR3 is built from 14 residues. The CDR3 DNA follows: TGTGCCAGCAGCTTAGGAGTCGGGGATGAAAAACTGTTTTTT. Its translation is CASSLGVGDEKLFF.

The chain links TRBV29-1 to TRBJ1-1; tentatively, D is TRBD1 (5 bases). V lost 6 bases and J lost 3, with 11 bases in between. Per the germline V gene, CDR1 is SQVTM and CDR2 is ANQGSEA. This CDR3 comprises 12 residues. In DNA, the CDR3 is TGCAGCGTCAGGGTGGTCGACACTGAAGCTTTCTTT. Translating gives CSVRVVDTEAFF.

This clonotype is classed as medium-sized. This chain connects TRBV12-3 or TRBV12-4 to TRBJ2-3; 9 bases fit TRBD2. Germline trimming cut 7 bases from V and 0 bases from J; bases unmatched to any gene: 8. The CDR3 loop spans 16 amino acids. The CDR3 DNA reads TGTGCCAGCAACTCCAGACTAGCGGCGAGCACAGATACGCAGTATTTT. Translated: CASNSRLAASTDTQYF.

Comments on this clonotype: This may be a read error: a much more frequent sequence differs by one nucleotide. The CDR3 region has the DNA TGTCCCAGCAGCTTCGGGACAGGGCCTTATGGCTACACCTTC. Amino acid sequence: CPSSFGTGPYGYTF. The chain is built from TRBV5-6 and TRBJ1-2; TRBD1 agrees at 9 bases. Germline V CDR1 and CDR2: SGHDT, YYEEEE. The CDR3 has 14 residues.

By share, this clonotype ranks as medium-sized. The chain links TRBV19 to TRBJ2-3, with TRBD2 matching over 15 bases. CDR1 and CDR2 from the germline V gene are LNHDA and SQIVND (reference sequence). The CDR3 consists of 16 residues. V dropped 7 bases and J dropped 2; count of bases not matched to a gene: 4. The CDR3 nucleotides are TGTGCCAGTACCGGGACTAGCGGGGGGTACACAGATACGCAGTATTTT. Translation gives CASTGTSGGYTDTQYF.

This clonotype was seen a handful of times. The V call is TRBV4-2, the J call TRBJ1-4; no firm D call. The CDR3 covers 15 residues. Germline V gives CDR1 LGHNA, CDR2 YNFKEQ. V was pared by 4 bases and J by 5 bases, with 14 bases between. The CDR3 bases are TGTGCCAGCAGCCCCCCCGGGGTGGAGAATGAAAAACTGTTTTTT. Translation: CASSPPGVENEKLFF.

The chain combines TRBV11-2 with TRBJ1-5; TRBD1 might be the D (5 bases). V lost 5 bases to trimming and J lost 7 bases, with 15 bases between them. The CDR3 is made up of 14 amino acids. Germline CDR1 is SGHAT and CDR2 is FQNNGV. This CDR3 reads CASSASRDLQPQHF. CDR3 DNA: TGTGCCAGCAGCGCTAGCCGGGACCTCCAGCCCCAGCATTTT.

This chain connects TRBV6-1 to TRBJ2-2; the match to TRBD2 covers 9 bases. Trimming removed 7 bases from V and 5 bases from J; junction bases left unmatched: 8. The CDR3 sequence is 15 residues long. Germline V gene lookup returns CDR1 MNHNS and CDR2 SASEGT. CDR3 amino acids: CASIISGGGTGELFF. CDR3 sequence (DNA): TGTGCCAGCATTATTAGCGGGGGCGGGACCGGGGAGCTGTTTTTT.

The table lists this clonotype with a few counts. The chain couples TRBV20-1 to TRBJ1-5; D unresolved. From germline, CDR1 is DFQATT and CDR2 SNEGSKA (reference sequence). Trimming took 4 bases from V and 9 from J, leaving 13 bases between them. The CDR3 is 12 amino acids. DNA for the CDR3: TGCAGTGCTATACCTAAAGCGGGGCCCCAGCATTTT. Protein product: CSAIPKAGPQHF.

The CDR3 bases are TGTGCCAGCCATAGAACAAGGCAAGGGCCGGGTCGGGACTTCGGCACAGATACGCAGTATTTT. Its translation is CASHRTRQGPGRDFGTDTQYF. The chain joins TRBV27 to TRBJ2-3; a possible D gene is TRBD2 (6 bases). V was cut by 8 bases and J by 1 base, with 34 bases left in between. The CDR3 length is 21 residues. CDR1 and CDR2 (germline): MNHEY, SMNVEV (reference sequence).

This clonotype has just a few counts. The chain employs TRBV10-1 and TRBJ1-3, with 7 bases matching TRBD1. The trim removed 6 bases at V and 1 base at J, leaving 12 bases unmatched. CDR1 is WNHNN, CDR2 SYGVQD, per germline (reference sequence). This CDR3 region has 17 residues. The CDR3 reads CASSPVQGTSSGNTIYF. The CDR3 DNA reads TGCGCCAGCAGCCCAGTACAGGGGACGAGTTCTGGAAACACCATATATTTT.